The clone carrying this TCR beta chain occurred once. Its antigen is unknown. The data originate from a study of cytotoxic CD8 clonotypes in ibrutinib-treated CLL. At the level of the study: Complete response was seen in 2 patients and partial in some 25; some 12 progressed and 14 stayed remitted after a median around 6 years.

Whole-study findings and limits: Higher clonality was seen at ibrutinib response and a return toward baseline at progression. In sustained-remission versus progressing patients, sampling times differed. Measured clonality at baseline was greater than in age-matched healthy donors and tracked with circulating CD8+ T-cell counts.

Trimming shortened V by 4 bases and J by 4 bases, and 16 bases separated the two germline ends. The CDR3 contains 15 residues. Germline CDR1 and CDR2: LNHDA and SQIVND (reference sequence). Libraries were prepared by immunoSEQ multiplex PCR; TCRdb keeps only in-frame clonotypes and omits some of them. The sample has 20,000 to 25,000 clones, around 70% seen once; the top ten hold 26%. Sequences were derived from PBMCs, sampled before ibrutinib treatment. V and J are TRBV19 and TRBJ1-1, with unresolved D. The receptor comes from a human donor with chronic lymphocytic leukemia. DNA for the CDR3: TGTGCCAGTAGTAGGGCCGGAAATATGGGCACTGAAGCTTTCTTT. This sequence encodes CASSRAGNMGTEAFF.